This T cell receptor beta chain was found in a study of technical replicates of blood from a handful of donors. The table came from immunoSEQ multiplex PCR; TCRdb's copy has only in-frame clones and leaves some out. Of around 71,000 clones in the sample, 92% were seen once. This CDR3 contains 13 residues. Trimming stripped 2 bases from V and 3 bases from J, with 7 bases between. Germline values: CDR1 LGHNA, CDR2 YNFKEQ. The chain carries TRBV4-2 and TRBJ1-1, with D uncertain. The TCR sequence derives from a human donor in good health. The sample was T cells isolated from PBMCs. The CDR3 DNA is TGTGCCAGCAGCCAACCCGGGGACACTGAAGCTTTCTTT. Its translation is CASSQPGDTEAFF.